The 7 T cell receptor beta chains given below trace back to one sample, sequenced in a study of blood T cell repertoires in COVID-19 (dated by TCRdb to the early 2020s). The protocol used for the library was the immunoSEQ multiplex PCR assay. As stored in TCRdb, this immuneACCESS dataset retains in-frame rearrangements with V and J assigned. A fraction of the clones does not appear; measured against another copy, unresolved V genes explain less than half of the discrepancy, and the remainder lacks a known reason. A total of about 160,000 clones appear in this sample, roughly 80% of them only once. Clones ranked in the top ten supply about 5.7% of the sample. The sequencing input was PBMCs or T cells enriched from blood (not recorded which). The source of these receptors is a middle-aged woman with acute COVID-19.

V usage is TRBV15 and J usage is TRBJ2-1, with TRBD1 matching over 7 bases. V gave up 4 bases and J gave up 3 bases; unmatched junction bases: 9. The CDR3 runs 16 residues. The germline V gene encodes CDR1 LNHNV and CDR2 YYDKDF (reference sequence). The CDR3 protein is CATSTLRAGGYNEQFF. The CDR3, as DNA: TGTGCCACCAGCACCCTTAGGGCAGGGGGCTACAATGAGCAGTTCTTC.

The V and J genes are TRBV19 and TRBJ2-2, with D perhaps TRBD1 (5 bases). The V gene's germline CDR1 is LNHDA and CDR2 SQIVND (reference sequence). V was trimmed by 3 bases and J by 6 bases, leaving 17 bases between them. This CDR3 spans 16 amino acids. The CDR3 sequence is CASSIQGVRVAGELFF. CDR3 coding DNA: TGTGCCAGTAGTATCCAAGGGGTTAGAGTGGCCGGGGAGCTGTTTTTT.

The chain uses TRBV6-6 and TRBJ2-1, with 13 bases identical to TRBD2. Germline CDR1 MNHNY, CDR2 SVGAGI (reference sequence). V dropped 5 bases and J dropped 7; count of bases not matched to a gene: 17. The CDR3 length is 19 residues. The CDR3 nucleotides read TGTGCCAGCAGTCGCATATCGGGACTAGCGGGATCCACGTTGAATGAGCAGTTCTTC. The encoded protein is CASSRISGLAGSTLNEQFF.

The rearrangement uses TRBV5-1 and TRBJ1-2, with a possible D match to TRBD1 (5 bases). Germline V gene lookup returns CDR1 SGHRS and CDR2 YFSETQ. The CDR3 length is 14 residues. V gave up 0 bases and J gave up 3 bases, with 9 bases separating them. CDR3 nucleotide sequence: TGCGCCAGCAGCTTGGCGGGGGGTGACTATGGCTACACCTTC. This translates into CASSLAGGDYGYTF.

The V call is TRBV24-1, the J call TRBJ2-3; 7 bases map to TRBD1. Germline CDR1 and CDR2: KGHDR and SFDVKD. The trim removed 5 bases at V and 0 bases at J, leaving 4 bases unmatched. The CDR3 length is 15 residues. The CDR3 is CATSVRQGSTDTQYF. The CDR3 DNA reads as TGTGCCACCAGTGTAAGACAGGGAAGCACAGATACGCAGTATTTT.

This clone was seen repeatedly, ten times or more. The rearrangement links TRBV28 to TRBJ1-2, with 8 bases that match TRBD1. Germline CDR1 and CDR2: MDHEN and SYDVKM. J lost 4 bases, V lost 4 bases, and 5 bases had no gene match. This CDR3 is built from 14 residues. CDR3 loop: CASSSYRGVYGYTF. The CDR3 region has the DNA TGTGCCAGCAGTTCCTACAGGGGGGTCTATGGCTACACCTTC.

The rearrangement links TRBV9 to TRBJ2-5; 8 nucleotides agree with TRBD2. Trimming cost V 4 bases and J 4 bases; bases outside gene matches: 12. The germline CDR1 and CDR2 sequences are SGDLS and YYNGEE. The CDR3 runs to 16 residues. The CDR3 nucleotides read TGTGCCAGCAGCCTTACTAGCGGACCTTTGGGAGAGACCCAGTACTTC. It yields the protein CASSLTSGPLGETQYF. Together with reference TRBV9 and TRBJ2-5, the CDR3 gives the full variable domain: DSGVTQTPKHLITATGQRVTLRCSPRSGDLSVYWYQQSLDQGLQFLIQYYNGEERAKGNILERFSAQQFPDLHSELNLSSLELGDSALYFCASSLTSGPLGETQYFGPGTRLLVL.